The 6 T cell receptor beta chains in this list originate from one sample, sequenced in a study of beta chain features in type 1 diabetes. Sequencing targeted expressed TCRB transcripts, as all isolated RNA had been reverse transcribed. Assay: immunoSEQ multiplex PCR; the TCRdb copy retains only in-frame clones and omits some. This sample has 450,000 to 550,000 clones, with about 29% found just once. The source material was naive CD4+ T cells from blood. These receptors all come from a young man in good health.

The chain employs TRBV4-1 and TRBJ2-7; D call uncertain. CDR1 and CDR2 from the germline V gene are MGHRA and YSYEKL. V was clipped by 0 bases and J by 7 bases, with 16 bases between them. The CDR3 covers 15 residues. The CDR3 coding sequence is TGCGCCAGCAGCCAAGATCGTAGGTCCCCGCAGGAGCAGTACTTC. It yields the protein CASSQDRRSPQEQYF.

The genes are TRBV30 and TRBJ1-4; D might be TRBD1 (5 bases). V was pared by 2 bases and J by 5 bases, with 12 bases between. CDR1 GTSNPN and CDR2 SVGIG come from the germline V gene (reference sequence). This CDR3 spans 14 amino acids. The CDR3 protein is CAWSKTEWNEKLFF. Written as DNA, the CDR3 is TGTGCCTGGAGTAAGACAGAGTGGAATGAAAAACTGTTTTTT.

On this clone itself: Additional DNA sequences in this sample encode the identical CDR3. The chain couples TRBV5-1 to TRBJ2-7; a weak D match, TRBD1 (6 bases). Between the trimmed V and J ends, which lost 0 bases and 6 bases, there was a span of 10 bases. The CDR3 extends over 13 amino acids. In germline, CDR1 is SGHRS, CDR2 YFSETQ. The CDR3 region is CASSLARGGEQYF. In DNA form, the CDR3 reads TGCGCCAGCAGCTTGGCCAGGGGTGGCGAGCAGTACTTC.

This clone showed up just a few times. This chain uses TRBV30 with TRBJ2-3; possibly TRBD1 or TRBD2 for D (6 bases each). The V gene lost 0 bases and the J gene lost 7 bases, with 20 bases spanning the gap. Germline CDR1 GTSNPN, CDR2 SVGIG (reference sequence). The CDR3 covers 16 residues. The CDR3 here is CAWSVRWRGELYTQYF. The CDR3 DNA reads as TGTGCCTGGAGTGTACGTTGGAGGGGGGAGCTCTATACGCAGTATTTT.

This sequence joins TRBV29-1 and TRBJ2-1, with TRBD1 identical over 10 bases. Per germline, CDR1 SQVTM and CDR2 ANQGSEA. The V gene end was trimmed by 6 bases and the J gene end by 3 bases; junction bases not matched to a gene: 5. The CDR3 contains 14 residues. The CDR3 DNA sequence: TGCAGCGTCGACAGGGGGCCCCTCTACAATGAGCAGTTCTTC. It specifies CSVDRGPLYNEQFF.

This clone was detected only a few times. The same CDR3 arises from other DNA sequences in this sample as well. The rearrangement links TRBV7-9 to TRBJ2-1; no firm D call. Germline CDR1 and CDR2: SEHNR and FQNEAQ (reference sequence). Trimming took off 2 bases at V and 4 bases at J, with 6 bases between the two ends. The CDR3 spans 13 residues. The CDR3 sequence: CASSLRGYNEQFF. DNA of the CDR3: TGTGCCAGCAGCTTACGCGGTTACAATGAGCAGTTCTTC.